The entry that follows covers one T cell receptor beta chain sequence. Its antigen is as yet unknown. The junction does not match germline at one end; this may be a read error. The data derive from a study of cytomegalovirus exposure and HLA in healthy donors. Whole-study findings and limits: Analysis was carried out at a later point, and it linked a missense DCLRE1C variant to TCR beta V- and J-gene trimming. Reportedly, HLA-A and HLA-B alleles of most subjects were accurately predicted from TCR beta. Overall, approximately 150 TCR beta chains were annotated as cytomegalovirus-associated. Most of the TCR beta V segments (in an earlier analysis) were productive either about 90% or about 30% of the time.

60 Vbeta and 13 Jbeta primers were used in PCR. The table came from immunoSEQ multiplex PCR; TCRdb's copy has only in-frame clones and leaves some out. The sample carries about 190,000 clones, approximately 87% recorded once. This receptor was identified in a man aged 30-40 years in good health and CMV-seronegative. What was sequenced was PBMCs.

The CDR3 sequence is CSSSLGPGRGYTF. Here the CDR3 DNA reads TGTTCCAGCAGCTTAGGGCCAGGTCGAGGCTACACCTTC. The chain has TRBV7-9 and TRBJ1-2, with unresolved D. Germline V lookup: CDR1 SEHNR, CDR2 FQNEAQ (reference sequence). The CDR3 loop spans 13 amino acids.